Below, one T cell receptor beta chain is given with its context. Other DNA sequences of this sample code for an identical CDR3. Profiling relied on immunoSEQ multiplex PCR, and the TCRdb table lists in-frame clones only, not all of them. Among about 230,000 clones listed, approximately 87% were seen once. These data are taken from a study of blood T cell repertoires in COVID-19. Germline values: CDR1 SGHRS, CDR2 YFSETQ. There are 15 residues in the CDR3. Unmatched junction bases numbered 4, after V lost 0 bases and J lost 5 bases. The sequence was collected from a woman aged 70-85 years with active or convalescent COVID-19. The specimen was peripheral blood. The chain combines TRBV5-1 with TRBJ2-2; 7 bases are a match to TRBD1. The CDR3 spells CASSLGQGGTGELFF. In nucleotides, the CDR3 is TGCGCCAGCAGCTTGGGACAGGGTGGTACCGGGGAGCTGTTTTTT. Combining the CDR3 with reference TRBV5-1 and TRBJ2-2 gives the whole variable domain KAGVTQTPRYLIKTRGQQVTLSCSPISGHRSVSWYQQTPGQGLQFLFEYFSETQRNKGNFPGRFSGRQFSNSRSEMNVSTLELGDSALYLCASSLGQGGTGELFFGEGSRLTVL.